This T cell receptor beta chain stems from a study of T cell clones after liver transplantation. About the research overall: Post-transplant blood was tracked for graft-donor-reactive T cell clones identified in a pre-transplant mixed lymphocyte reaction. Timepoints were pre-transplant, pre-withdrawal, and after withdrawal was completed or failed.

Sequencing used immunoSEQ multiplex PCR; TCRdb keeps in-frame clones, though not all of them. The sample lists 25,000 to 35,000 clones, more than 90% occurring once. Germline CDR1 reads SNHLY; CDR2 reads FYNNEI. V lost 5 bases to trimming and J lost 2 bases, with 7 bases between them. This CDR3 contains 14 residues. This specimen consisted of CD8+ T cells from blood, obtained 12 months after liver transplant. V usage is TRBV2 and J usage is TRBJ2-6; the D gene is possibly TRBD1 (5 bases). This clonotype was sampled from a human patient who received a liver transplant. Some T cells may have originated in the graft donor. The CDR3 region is CASSSGTGANVLTF. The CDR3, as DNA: TGTGCCAGCAGTTCAGGGACTGGGGCCAACGTCCTGACTTTC.